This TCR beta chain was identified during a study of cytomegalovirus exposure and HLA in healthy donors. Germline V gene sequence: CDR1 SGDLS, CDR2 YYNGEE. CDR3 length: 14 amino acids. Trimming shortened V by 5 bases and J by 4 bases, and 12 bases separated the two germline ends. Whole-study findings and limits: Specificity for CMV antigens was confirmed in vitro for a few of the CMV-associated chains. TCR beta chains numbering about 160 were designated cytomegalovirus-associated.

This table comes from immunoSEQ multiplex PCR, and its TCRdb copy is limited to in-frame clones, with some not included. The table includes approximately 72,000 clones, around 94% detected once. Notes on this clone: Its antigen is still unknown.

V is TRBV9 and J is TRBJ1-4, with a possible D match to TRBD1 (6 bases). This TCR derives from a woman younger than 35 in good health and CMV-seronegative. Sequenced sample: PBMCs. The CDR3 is CASSGGYNNEKLFF. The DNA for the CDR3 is TGTGCCAGCAGTGGGGGCTATAATAATGAAAAACTGTTTTTT.